This T cell receptor beta chain was identified in a study of molecular identifiers for immune sequencing clone quantification. Study observations and caveats: In naive cells, under 1% of molecules belonged to clones above 20 RNA copies, against over 99% in effector cells. Sizes of clones that are highly expanded could be underestimated (if identical TCR molecules share a barcode).

This clonotype has a count of ten or more. Its antigen is not known. The CDR3 loop spans 14 amino acids. Trimming left V 10 bases short and J 0 bases short, with 12 bases between. Looked up from germline, CDR1 is SNHLY and CDR2 is FYNNEI. A single record per CDR3 protein comes from TCRdb applying MiXCR to the PCR reads. The sample lists approximately 320,000 distinct CDR3 sequences, under 25% occurring once. CD8+CD4-CCR7+CD45RA+ cells were sorted as naive CD8 T cells. The receptor's source is a human donor in good health. Some libraries in this study had Jurkat cell RNA spiked in. This chain links TRBV2 with TRBJ2-2; D is possibly TRBD1 or TRBD2 (6 bases each). Material for sequencing was naive CD8+ T cells from blood, with Jurkat cell RNA spiked in. The subset here: FACS-sorted CD8+CD4-CCR7+CD45RA+ naive T cells. CDR3 in amino acids: CAIGGSTNTGELFF. In nucleotides, the CDR3 is TGTGCCATAGGGGGGAGTACGAACACCGGGGAGCTGTTTTTT. The full variable domain, with the rest looked up from reference TRBV2 and TRBJ2-2, is EPEVTQTPSHQVTQMGQEVILRCVPISNHLYFYWYRQILGQKVEFLVSFYNNEISEKSEIFDDQFSVERPDGSNFTLKIRSTKLEDSAMYFCAIGGSTNTGELFFGEGSRLTVL.